The TCR beta chain under discussion was sequenced for a study of CD8 T cells in ankylosing spondylitis. Whole-study findings and limits: Certain motif variants had earlier appeared in reactive arthritis synovial fluid and blood. There was reportedly significant enrichment of clones that were disease-linked in matched ankylosing spondylitis synovial fluid.

The length of the CDR3 is 12 residues. Trimming removed 2 bases at V and 4 bases at J, with 5 bases between. Each CDR3 protein is one row after TCRdb ran MiXCR on the 5' RACE reads. The table has around 280,000 distinct CDR3 sequences, approximately 20% seen once. This clonotype has at least ten counts. Its antigen is undetermined. The TCR originated in a male donor with ankylosing spondylitis or in good health (not recorded which). What was sequenced was blood, either unsorted or a sorted T cell fraction (not recorded which). The chain joins TRBV12-3 or TRBV12-4 to TRBJ1-2, with D unclear. CDR3 coding DNA: TGTGCCAGCAGTTTACGGCTCTATGGCTACACCTTC. This gives the protein CASSLRLYGYTF.